This T cell receptor (beta chain) was retrieved from a study of blood T cell repertoires in COVID-19. Study-level information: Sites across the United States, Italy and Spain contributed samples from acute and convalescent COVID-19. PBMCs, B-cell-depleted T cells, or T cells provided the cDNA or gDNA that made up the material.

This CDR3 is built from 13 residues. Germline loops: CDR1 MNHEY, CDR2 SVGEGT. The V gene end was trimmed by 2 bases and the J gene end by 4 bases; junction bases not matched to a gene: 1. This clone has only one observation. Per the original methods: Reference gene primer amplification yielded estimated nucleated cell counts. Generated by immunoSEQ multiplex PCR, the TCRdb table keeps only in-frame clones and is missing some. The V and J calls and clone size were taken over from that table, and D and trimming were inferred from the DNA. The sample includes 250,000 to 300,000 clones, more than 70% of them seen just once.

The rearrangement joins TRBV6-2 or TRBV6-3 to TRBJ2-7; 8 nucleotides agree with TRBD2. The sample comprised peripheral blood. This sequence originates from a woman aged 18-29 years with acute or convalescent COVID-19. In nucleotides, the CDR3 is TGTGCCAGCAGTTACACGGGAGGGTACGAGCAGTACTTC. It specifies CASSYTGGYEQYF.